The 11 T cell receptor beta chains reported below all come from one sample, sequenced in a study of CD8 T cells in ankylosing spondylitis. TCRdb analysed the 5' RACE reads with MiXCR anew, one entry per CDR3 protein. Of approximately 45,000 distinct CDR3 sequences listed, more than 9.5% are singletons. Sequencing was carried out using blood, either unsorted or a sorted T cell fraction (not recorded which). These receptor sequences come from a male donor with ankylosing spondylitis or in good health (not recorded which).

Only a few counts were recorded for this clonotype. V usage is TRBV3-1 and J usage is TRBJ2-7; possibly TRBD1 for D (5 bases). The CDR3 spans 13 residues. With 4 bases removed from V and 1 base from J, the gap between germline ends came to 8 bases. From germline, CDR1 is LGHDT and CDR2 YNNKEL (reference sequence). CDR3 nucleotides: TGTGCCAGCAGCCGACAGCTGTCCTACGAGCAGTACTTC. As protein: CASSRQLSYEQYF.

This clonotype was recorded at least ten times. CDR3 sequence reads: CASSHLGGAGVNEQFF. The CDR3 bases are TGTGCCAGCAGCCATCTAGGAGGTGCCGGGGTGAATGAGCAGTTCTTC. The chain combines TRBV4-2 with TRBJ2-1, with a tentative D call TRBD2 (5 bases). Germline CDR1 and CDR2: LGHNA and YNFKEQ. V was pared by 3 bases and J by 7 bases, with 19 bases between. CDR3 length equals 16 residues.

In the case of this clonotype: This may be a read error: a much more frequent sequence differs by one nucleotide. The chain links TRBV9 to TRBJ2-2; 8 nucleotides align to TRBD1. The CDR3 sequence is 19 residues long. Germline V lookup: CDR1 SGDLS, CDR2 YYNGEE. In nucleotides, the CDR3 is TGTGACAGCAGCGTAGTGACAGGGGCACGCAGAACCAACACCGGGGAGCTGTTTTTT. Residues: CDSSVVTGARRTNTGELFF.

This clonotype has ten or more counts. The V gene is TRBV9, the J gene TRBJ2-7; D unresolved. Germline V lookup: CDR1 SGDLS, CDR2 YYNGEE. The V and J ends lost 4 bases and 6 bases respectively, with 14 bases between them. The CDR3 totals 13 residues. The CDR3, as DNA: TGTGCCAGCAGCCCATCGACGCTCAGCGAGCAGTACTTC. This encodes CASSPSTLSEQYF.

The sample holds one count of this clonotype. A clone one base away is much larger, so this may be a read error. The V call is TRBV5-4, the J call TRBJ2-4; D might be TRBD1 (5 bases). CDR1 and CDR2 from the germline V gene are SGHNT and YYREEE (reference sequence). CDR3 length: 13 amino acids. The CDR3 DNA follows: TGTGCCCGCAGCTCGCAGGGATGGAACATTCAGTACTTC. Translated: CARSSQGWNIQYF.

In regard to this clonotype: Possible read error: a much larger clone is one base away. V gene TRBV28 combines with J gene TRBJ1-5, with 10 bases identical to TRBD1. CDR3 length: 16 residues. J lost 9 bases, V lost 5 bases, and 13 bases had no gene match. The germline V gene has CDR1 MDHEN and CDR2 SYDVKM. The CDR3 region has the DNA TGTGCCAGCAGTAGCCGGGACAGGGGTAATCATCGGCCCCAGCATTTT. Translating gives CASSSRDRGNHRPQHF.

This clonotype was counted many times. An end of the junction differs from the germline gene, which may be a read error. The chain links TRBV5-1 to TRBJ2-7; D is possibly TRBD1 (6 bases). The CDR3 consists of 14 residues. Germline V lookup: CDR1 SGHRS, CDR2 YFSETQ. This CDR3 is CASSLGQGSYEQYF. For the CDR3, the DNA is TGTGCCAGCAGCTTGGGACAAGGTAGCTACGAGCAGTACTTC. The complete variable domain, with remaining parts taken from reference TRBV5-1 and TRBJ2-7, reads KAGVTQTPRYLIKTRGQQVTLSCSPISGHRSVSWYQQTPGQGLQFLFEYFSETQRNKGNFPGRFSGRQFSNSRSEMNVSTLELGDSALYLCASSLGQGSYEQYFGPGTRLTVT.

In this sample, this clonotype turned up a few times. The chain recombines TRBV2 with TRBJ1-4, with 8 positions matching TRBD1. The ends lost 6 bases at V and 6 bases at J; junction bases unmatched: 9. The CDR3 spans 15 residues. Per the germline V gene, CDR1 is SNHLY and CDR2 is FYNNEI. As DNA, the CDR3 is TGTGCCAGCAGCGATACAGGGGGAGTGGATGAAAAACTGTTTTTT. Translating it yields CASSDTGGVDEKLFF. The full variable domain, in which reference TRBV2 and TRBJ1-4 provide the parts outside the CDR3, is EPEVTQTPSHQVTQMGQEVILRCVPISNHLYFYWYRQILGQKVEFLVSFYNNEISEKSEIFDDQFSVERPDGSNFTLKIRSTKLEDSAMYFCASSDTGGVDEKLFFGSGTQLSVL.

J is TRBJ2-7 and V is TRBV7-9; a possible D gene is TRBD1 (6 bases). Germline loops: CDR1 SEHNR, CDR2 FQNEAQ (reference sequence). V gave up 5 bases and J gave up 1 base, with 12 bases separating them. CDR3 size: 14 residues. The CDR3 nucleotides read TGTGCCAGCAGCCCGGAAACAGGGTCCTACGAGCAGTACTTC. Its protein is CASSPETGSYEQYF.

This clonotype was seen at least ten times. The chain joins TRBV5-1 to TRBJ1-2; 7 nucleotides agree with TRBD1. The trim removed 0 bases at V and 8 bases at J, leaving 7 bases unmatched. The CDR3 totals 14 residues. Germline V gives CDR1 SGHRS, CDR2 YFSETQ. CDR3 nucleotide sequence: TGCGCCAGCAGCTTGGACAGGGGCGCTCAGGGCTACACCTTC. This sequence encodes CASSLDRGAQGYTF.

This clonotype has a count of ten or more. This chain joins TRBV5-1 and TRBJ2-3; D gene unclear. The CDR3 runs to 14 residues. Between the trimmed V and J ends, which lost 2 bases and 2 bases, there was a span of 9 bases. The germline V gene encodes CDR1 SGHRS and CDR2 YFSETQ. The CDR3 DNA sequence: TGCGCCAGCAGCTTTGAGGATATCACAGATACGCAGTATTTT. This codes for CASSFEDITDTQYF.